Listed below are T cell receptor beta chains from one sample, sequenced in a study of blood T cells in healthy people across ages. MiXCR was run by TCRdb on the 5' RACE reads, yielding one entry per CDR3 protein. Altogether 540,000 or so distinct CDR3 sequences are present, approximately 25% being singletons, with the ten largest covering roughly 20%. Sequenced: blood. The receptors come from a woman aged 70-85 years in good health. Both conserved end residues are part of each CDR3. The D gene is left open where the match is weak. Some rows mark clone size as missing; the rest say once, few, many or name a class of expanded clone.

d_gene: NA; abundance: NA; j_gene: TRBJ1-5; v_gene: TRBV5-1; CDR3aa: CASSLVMGQPQHF; CDR3nt: TGCGCCAGCAGCTTGGTAATGGGTCAGCCCCAGCATTTT
d_gene: TRBD1; abundance: NA; j_gene: TRBJ1-4; v_gene: TRBV19; CDR3aa: CASSMGTARNEKLFF; CDR3nt: TGTGCCAGTAGTATGGGGACAGCTCGAAATGAAAAACTGTTTTTT
d_gene: TRBD2; abundance: NA; j_gene: TRBJ2-7; v_gene: TRBV11-2; CDR3aa: CASSPMWSGTSNILGSYEQYF; CDR3nt: TGTGCCAGCAGCCCAATGTGGTCCGGGACTAGTAATATCCTTGGCTCCTACGAGCAGTACTTC
d_gene: NA; abundance: NA; j_gene: TRBJ1-5; v_gene: TRBV7-2; CDR3aa: CASSLVGWGPQHF; CDR3nt: TGTGCCAGCAGCTTAGTGGGTTGGGGGCCCCAGCATTTT
d_gene: NA; abundance: once; j_gene: TRBJ1-2; v_gene: TRBV4-3; CDR3aa: CASSQGNRFGYTF; CDR3nt: TGCGCCAGCAGCCAAGGGAACAGGTTCGGCTACACCTTC
d_gene: NA; abundance: NA; j_gene: TRBJ2-3; v_gene: TRBV9; CDR3aa: CASSARDRYLSTDTQYF; CDR3nt: TGTGCCAGCAGCGCCCGCGACCGCTACCTTAGCACAGATACGCAGTATTTT
d_gene: NA; abundance: NA; j_gene: TRBJ2-7; v_gene: TRBV20-1; CDR3aa: CSARSDPQGLYEQYF; CDR3nt: TGCAGTGCTAGATCGGACCCGCAGGGGTTATACGAGCAGTACTTC
d_gene: TRBD1; abundance: NA; j_gene: TRBJ1-4; v_gene: TRBV29-1; CDR3aa: CSVPGQGAATNEKLFF; CDR3nt: TGCAGCGTCCCTGGACAGGGGGCTGCAACTAATGAAAAACTGTTTTTT
d_gene: NA; abundance: few; j_gene: TRBJ1-1; v_gene: TRBV29-1; CDR3aa: CSHGGDEAFF; CDR3nt: TGCAGCCACGGCGGTGATGAAGCTTTCTTT
d_gene: NA; abundance: few; j_gene: TRBJ2-6; v_gene: TRBV24-1; CDR3aa: CATGDTRGGANVLTF; CDR3nt: TGTGCCACCGGGGACACCCGGGGAGGGGCCAACGTCCTGACTTTC
d_gene: NA; abundance: NA; j_gene: TRBJ1-2; v_gene: TRBV7-9; CDR3aa: CASSFGVYYGYTF; CDR3nt: TGTGCCAGCAGCTTTGGAGTATACTATGGCTACACCTTC
d_gene: TRBD1; abundance: NA; j_gene: TRBJ2-7; v_gene: TRBV20-1; CDR3aa: CSARDLDRDRDHEQYF; CDR3nt: TGCAGTGCTAGAGATCTCGACCGGGACAGGGACCACGAGCAGTACTTC
d_gene: NA; abundance: NA; j_gene: TRBJ2-4; v_gene: TRBV24-1; CDR3aa: CATSDPPRVLAKNIQYF; CDR3nt: TGTGCCACCAGTGATCCCCCGAGGGTCCTAGCCAAAAACATTCAGTACTTC
d_gene: NA; abundance: NA; j_gene: TRBJ1-5; v_gene: TRBV7-9; CDR3aa: CASSPPGARNQPQHF; CDR3nt: TGTGCCAGCAGCCCACCGGGGGCGCGTAATCAGCCCCAGCATTTT
d_gene: TRBD1; abundance: few; j_gene: TRBJ1-1; v_gene: TRBV6-6; CDR3aa: CASSSTGARGAFF; CDR3nt: TGTGCCAGCAGTTCCACAGGGGCTAGAGGAGCTTTCTTT
d_gene: NA; abundance: few; j_gene: TRBJ2-6; v_gene: TRBV7-3; CDR3aa: CASREWGAAYSGANVLTF; CDR3nt: TGTGCCAGCAGAGAGTGGGGGGCTGCGTACTCTGGGGCCAACGTCCTGACTTTC
d_gene: NA; abundance: few; j_gene: TRBJ2-7; v_gene: TRBV7-8; CDR3aa: CASSYREQGTYEQYF; CDR3nt: TGTGCCAGCAGCTACAGGGAACAAGGGACCTACGAGCAGTACTTC
d_gene: NA; abundance: few; j_gene: TRBJ1-1; v_gene: TRBV30; CDR3aa: CAWGPGGLNTEAFF; CDR3nt: TGTGCCTGGGGCCCCGGGGGCCTCAACACTGAAGCTTTCTTT
d_gene: NA; abundance: NA; j_gene: TRBJ2-3; v_gene: TRBV7-2; CDR3aa: CASSVQEVTYTDTQYF; CDR3nt: TGTGCCAGCAGCGTACAGGAGGTAACCTACACAGATACGCAGTATTTT
d_gene: TRBD1; abundance: few; j_gene: TRBJ2-1; v_gene: TRBV20-1; CDR3aa: CSARAWDRAGNEQFF; CDR3nt: TGCAGTGCTAGAGCTTGGGACAGGGCGGGCAATGAGCAGTTCTTC
d_gene: TRBD1; abundance: NA; j_gene: TRBJ1-4; v_gene: TRBV20-1; CDR3aa: CSAPDRHNEELFF; CDR3nt: TGCAGTGCGCCGGACAGGCACAATGAAGAACTGTTTTTT
d_gene: NA; abundance: many; j_gene: TRBJ1-5; v_gene: TRBV2; CDR3aa: CASSKWSNQPQHF; CDR3nt: TGTGCCAGCTCTAAGTGGAGCAATCAGCCCCAGCATTTT
d_gene: TRBD2; abundance: few; j_gene: TRBJ2-7; v_gene: TRBV7-3; CDR3aa: CASSAQGTSGNSYEQYF; CDR3nt: TGTGCCAGCAGCGCACAAGGGACTAGCGGGAACTCCTACGAGCAGTACTTC
d_gene: NA; abundance: NA; j_gene: TRBJ2-3; v_gene: TRBV18; CDR3aa: CASCVGRLSDTQYF; CDR3nt: TGTGCCAGCTGCGTGGGACGACTATCAGATACGCAGTATTTT
d_gene: NA; abundance: NA; j_gene: TRBJ2-2; v_gene: TRBV7-2; CDR3aa: CASSLRSAQGELFF; CDR3nt: TGTGCTAGCAGCCTTCGTAGCGCCCAGGGGGAGCTGTTTTTT
d_gene: TRBD2; abundance: NA; j_gene: TRBJ2-7; v_gene: TRBV5-6; CDR3aa: CASSLELAGAFRYEQYF; CDR3nt: TGTGCCAGCAGCTTGGAACTAGCGGGGGCCTTCCGCTACGAGCAGTACTTC
d_gene: TRBD1; abundance: few; j_gene: TRBJ1-5; v_gene: TRBV7-9; CDR3aa: CASSQGTDDQPQHF; CDR3nt: TGTGCCAGCAGCCAGGGGACAGATGATCAGCCCCAGCATTTT
d_gene: NA; abundance: NA; j_gene: TRBJ2-7; v_gene: TRBV20-1; CDR3aa: CSASRQGSSYEQYF; CDR3nt: TGCAGTGCTAGTAGGCAGGGGTCTTCTTACGAGCAGTACTTC
d_gene: TRBD2; abundance: NA; j_gene: TRBJ2-5; v_gene: TRBV2; CDR3aa: CASMQRGQETQYF; CDR3nt: TGTGCCAGCATGCAGCGGGGTCAAGAGACCCAGTACTTC
d_gene: TRBD2; abundance: few; j_gene: TRBJ2-7; v_gene: TRBV20-1; CDR3aa: CSARDLASGRNYEQYF; CDR3nt: TGCAGTGCTAGAGATCTCGCTAGCGGGCGGAACTACGAGCAGTACTTC
d_gene: TRBD1; abundance: NA; j_gene: TRBJ2-3; v_gene: TRBV6-4; CDR3aa: CASSDGTGGADTQYF; CDR3nt: TGTGCCAGCAGTGACGGGACAGGGGGCGCAGATACGCAGTATTTT
d_gene: TRBD1; abundance: few; j_gene: TRBJ1-3; v_gene: TRBV19; CDR3aa: CASRGQSGSGNTIYF; CDR3nt: TGTGCCAGTAGGGGACAGAGCGGCTCTGGAAACACCATATATTTT
d_gene: NA; abundance: many; j_gene: TRBJ2-5; v_gene: TRBV20-1; CDR3aa: CSARGGFQETQYF; CDR3nt: TGCAGTGCTAGAGGGGGGTTTCAAGAGACCCAGTACTTC
d_gene: NA; abundance: few; j_gene: TRBJ2-1; v_gene: TRBV12-3/TRBV12-4; CDR3aa: CASSFLGHEQFF; CDR3nt: TGTGCCAGCAGTTTCCTAGGGCATGAGCAGTTCTTC
d_gene: NA; abundance: NA; j_gene: TRBJ2-5; v_gene: TRBV5-1; CDR3aa: CASSLQAIETQYF; CDR3nt: TGCGCCAGCAGCTTGCAAGCAATAGAGACCCAGTACTTC